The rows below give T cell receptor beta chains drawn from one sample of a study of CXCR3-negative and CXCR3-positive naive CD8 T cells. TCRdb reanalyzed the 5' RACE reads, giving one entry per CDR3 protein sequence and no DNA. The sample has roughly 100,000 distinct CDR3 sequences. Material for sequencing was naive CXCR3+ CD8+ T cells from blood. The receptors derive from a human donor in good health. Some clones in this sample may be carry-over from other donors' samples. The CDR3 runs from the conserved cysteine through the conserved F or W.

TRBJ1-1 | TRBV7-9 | CASSPGIMNTEAFF
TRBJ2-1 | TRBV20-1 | CSARDIMGLKNEQFF
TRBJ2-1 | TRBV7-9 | CASSLQLTADEQFF
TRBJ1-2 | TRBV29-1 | CSVEEQQGGYTF
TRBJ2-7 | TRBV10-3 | CAIRDRIFYEQYF
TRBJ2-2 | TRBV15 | CATSRDPNTGELFF
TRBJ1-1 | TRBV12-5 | CASGLGQGNTEAFF
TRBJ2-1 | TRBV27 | CASSFGRFGTINEQFF
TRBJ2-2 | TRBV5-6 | CASSPRGDNTGELFF
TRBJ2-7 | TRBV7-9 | CASSVLAGEDYEQYF
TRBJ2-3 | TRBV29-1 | CSVEDHTDTQYF
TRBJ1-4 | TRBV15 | CATFDLVTATNEKLFF
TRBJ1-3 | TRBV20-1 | CSARDLGGLSPSGNTIYF
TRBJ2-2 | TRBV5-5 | CASSLGKIGVNTGELFF
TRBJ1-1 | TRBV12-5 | CASGFQGNPEAFF
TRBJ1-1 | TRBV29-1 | CSGEVRGEAFF
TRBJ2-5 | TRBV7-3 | CVSSTGGDPGETQYF
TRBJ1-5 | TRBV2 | CASSGQGIDQPQHF
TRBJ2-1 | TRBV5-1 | CARSISRNEQFF
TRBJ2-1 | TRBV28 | CASRPPGQGPYNEQFF
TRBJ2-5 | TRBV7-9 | CPSSARLEETQYF
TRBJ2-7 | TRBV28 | CASSSSGTGDEQYF
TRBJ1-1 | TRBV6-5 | CASSYPGSEAFF
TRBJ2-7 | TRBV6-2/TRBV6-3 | CASRLSDRHEQYF